The 10 T cell receptor beta chains reported below all come from one sample, sequenced in a study of blood T cell repertoires in COVID-19. The data were produced by immunoSEQ multiplex PCR, yet TCRdb's version contains in-frame clones alone and is incomplete. The table lists more than 250,000 clones, about four fifths of them singletons. What was sequenced was PBMCs or T cells enriched from blood (not recorded which). All receptors come from a man aged 35-49 years who had been exposed to COVID-19.

J is TRBJ1-2 and V is TRBV18; weak D call: TRBD1 (5 bases). Germline-derived CDR1 and CDR2 are KGHSH and LQKENI. With 2 bases removed from V and 2 bases from J, the gap between germline ends came to 9 bases. This CDR3 contains 14 residues. The CDR3 loop is CASSPVQENYGYTF. The DNA of the CDR3 is TGTGCCAGCTCACCAGTACAGGAGAACTATGGCTACACCTTC.

This clone was detected only once. The rearrangement joins TRBV3-1 (or the pseudogene TRBV3-2) to TRBJ2-7; D is possibly TRBD2 (6 bases). The CDR3 is 17 amino acids. V was clipped by 1 base and J by 4 bases, with 20 bases between them. Germline CDR1 reads LGHDT; CDR2 reads YNNKEL (reference sequence). The CDR3 nucleotides read TGTGCCAGCAGCCAAGTACCGGCGGGGTCCCGGTATTACGAGCAGTACTTC. The encoded protein is CASSQVPAGSRYYEQYF.

V gene TRBV19 combines with J gene TRBJ1-3; the match to TRBD1 covers 10 bases. V lost 4 bases and J lost 2; bases outside the gene matches: 20. Germline CDR1 and CDR2: LNHDA and SQIVND (reference sequence). The CDR3 is 21 amino acids. CDR3 sequence: CASSKVRPGTGVTGAGNTIYF. CDR3 in DNA: TGTGCCAGTAGTAAAGTAAGACCCGGGACAGGGGTCACCGGGGCTGGAAACACCATATATTTT.

The V and J genes are TRBV4-2 and TRBJ1-1, with D possibly being TRBD1 (6 bases). The CDR3 runs to 15 residues. Trimming stripped 4 bases from V and 0 bases from J, with 12 bases between. Germline V gives CDR1 LGHNA, CDR2 YNFKEQ. The CDR3 DNA sequence: TGTGCCAGCAGCCTTATAGGGGGGGTGAACACTGAAGCTTTCTTT. Translated, it gives CASSLIGGVNTEAFF.

This rearrangement joins TRBV6-5 to TRBJ2-2; 10 positions agree with TRBD1. CDR3 length: 15 amino acids. V dropped 6 bases and J dropped 5; count of bases not matched to a gene: 6. Germline V CDR1 and CDR2: MNHEY, SVGAGI. The CDR3 sequence is CASSRDRGITGELFF. CDR3 coding DNA: TGTGCCAGCAGCCGGGACAGGGGTATTACCGGGGAGCTGTTTTTT.

The chain combines TRBV12-3 or TRBV12-4 with TRBJ1-5; D uncertain. CDR3 length: 11 amino acids. Trimming removed 3 bases at V and 6 bases at J, with 3 bases between. This CDR3 is CASSFGQPQHF. CDR3 DNA sequence: TGTGCCAGCAGTTTCGGTCAGCCCCAGCATTTT.

J is TRBJ1-1 and V is TRBV7-9, with D unclear. CDR3 size: 15 residues. Trimming removed 1 base at V and 2 bases at J, with 11 bases between. Germline CDR1 is SEHNR and CDR2 is FQNEAQ (reference sequence). The CDR3 region is CASSLVSGSNTEAFF. The CDR3 region has the DNA TGTGCCAGCAGCTTAGTAAGCGGGTCAAACACTGAAGCTTTCTTT.

The chain links TRBV3-1 (or the pseudogene TRBV3-2) to TRBJ2-3; 11 bases map to TRBD2. The V gene's germline CDR1 is LGHDT and CDR2 YNNKEL (reference sequence). V lost 3 bases, J lost 2 bases, and 10 bases stayed unmatched. This CDR3 comprises 18 residues. The CDR3 sequence is CASSHLNPTSGITDTQYF. The CDR3 coding sequence is TGTGCCAGCAGCCACCTCAACCCGACTAGCGGGATCACAGATACGCAGTATTTT.

V is TRBV18 and J is TRBJ2-1; 13 nucleotides match TRBD2. Germline CDR1 and CDR2: KGHSH and LQKENI. J was trimmed by 9 bases and V by 2 bases; bases with no gene match: 4. CDR3 length equals 15 residues. As DNA, the CDR3 is TGTGCCAGCTCACCAGGGACTAGCGGGATTGGTGAGCAGTTCTTC. Its protein is CASSPGTSGIGEQFF.

The chain is built from TRBV30 and TRBJ2-4, with a possible D match to TRBD1 (6 bases). CDR1 GTSNPN and CDR2 SVGIG come from the germline V gene (reference sequence). The germline V and J ends were trimmed by 2 bases and 1 base, with 6 bases remaining between them. The CDR3 is 13 amino acids. The chain's CDR3 is CAWSTGAKNIQYF. The DNA of the CDR3 is TGTGCCTGGAGTACAGGGGCCAAAAACATTCAGTACTTC.